Sequencing of this T cell receptor beta chain was carried out in a study of cytomegalovirus exposure and HLA in healthy donors. Study outcomes and limitations: Later analysis found that TCR beta chains associated with HLA were more clonally expanded than other, equally common chains. Evidence from a later analysis indicated that most CMV-associated TCR beta chains looked HLA-restricted. An apparent linkage of common viral pathogens to several of the most significant clusters emerged in a later analysis. Generally TCR sequences proved uncommon, though certain public TCRs appeared in numerous donors.

PCR was performed using 60 Vbeta and 13 Jbeta primers. Profiling relied on immunoSEQ multiplex PCR, and the TCRdb table lists in-frame clones only, not all of them. The repertoire holds some 70,000 clones, with roughly 70% as singletons. Details on this clone: Its target is not known.

The V and J ends lost 6 bases and 0 bases respectively, with 6 bases between them. The CDR3 has 13 amino acids. Germline CDR1 MNHNS, CDR2 SASEGT. The rearrangement joins TRBV6-1 to TRBJ1-5; D gene ambiguous. This clonotype was obtained from a male donor in good health and CMV-seropositive. Material: PBMCs. The CDR3 DNA reads as TGTGCCAGCAGGGAACATAGCAATCAGCCCCAGCATTTT. This translates into CASREHSNQPQHF.